This T cell receptor (beta chain) was profiled in a study of early T cells in non-severe SARS-CoV-2 infection. Study-wide context: From unsorted whole blood, bulk RNA was sequenced, and the chains remained unpaired.

The CDR3 has 16 amino acids. The V gene end was trimmed by 5 bases and the J gene end by 3 bases; junction bases not matched to a gene: 2. Unique molecular identifiers were affixed to single, distinct cDNA molecules. TCRdb reprocessed the 5' RACE reads via MiXCR and lists one record per CDR3 protein. The data hold some 40,000 distinct CDR3 sequences, with over 3.5% observed a single time. This chain uses TRBV12-3 or TRBV12-4 with TRBJ2-2, with 14 bases lining up with TRBD2. Material: whole blood. The sequence derives from an adult who was a healthcare worker with PCR-confirmed SARS-CoV-2 infection or an uninfected control (not recorded which). CDR3 nucleotide sequence: TGTGCCAGCAGTCGACTAGCGGGAGGGTACACCGGGGAGCTGTTTTTT. Translated: CASSRLAGGYTGELFF.